In this sample, the clone carrying this T cell receptor beta chain turned up many times. The sample comes from a study of blood T cell repertoires in COVID-19. Study overall: The United States, Italy and Spain supplied acute and convalescent COVID-19 samples. T cells, B-cell-depleted T cells, or PBMCs provided the cDNA or gDNA that served as material.

Germline V CDR1 and CDR2: LNHDA, SQIVND (reference sequence). This CDR3 spans 13 amino acids. V lost 5 bases and J lost 7; bases outside the gene matches: 5. In the authors' methods: Scientists estimated how many nucleated cells there were by amplifying reference gene primers. The data were produced by immunoSEQ multiplex PCR, yet TCRdb's version contains in-frame clones alone and is incomplete. V and J calls and clone size follow that table, whereas D and trimming were derived from the DNA. The table lists over 90,000 clones, 75% to 85% of them singletons, with around 4.8% in the top ten. The specimen was peripheral blood. The chain is built from TRBV19 and TRBJ2-1; 7 nucleotides match TRBD2. This receptor was obtained from a man at least 80 years old with COVID-19, enrolled during active disease. In DNA form, the CDR3 reads TGTGCCAGTAGTTACGGGAGGACGAATGAGCAGTTCTTC. Its translation is CASSYGRTNEQFF.